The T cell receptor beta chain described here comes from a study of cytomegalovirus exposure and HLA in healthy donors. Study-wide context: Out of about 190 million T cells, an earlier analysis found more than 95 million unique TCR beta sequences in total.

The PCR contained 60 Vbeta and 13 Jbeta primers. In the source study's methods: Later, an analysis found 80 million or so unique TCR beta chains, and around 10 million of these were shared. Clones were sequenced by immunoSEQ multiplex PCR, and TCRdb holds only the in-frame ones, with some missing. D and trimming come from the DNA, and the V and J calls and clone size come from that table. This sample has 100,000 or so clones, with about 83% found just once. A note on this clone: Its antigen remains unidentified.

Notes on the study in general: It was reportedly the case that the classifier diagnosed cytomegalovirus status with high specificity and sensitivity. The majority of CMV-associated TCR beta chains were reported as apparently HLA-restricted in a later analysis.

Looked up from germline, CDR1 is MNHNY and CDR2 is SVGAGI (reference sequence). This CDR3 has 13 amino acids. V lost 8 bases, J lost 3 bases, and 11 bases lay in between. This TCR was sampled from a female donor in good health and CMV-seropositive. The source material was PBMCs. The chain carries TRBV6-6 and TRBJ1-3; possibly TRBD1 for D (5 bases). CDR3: CASERGFGNTIYF. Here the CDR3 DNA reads TGTGCCAGCGAGCGGGGGTTTGGAAACACCATATATTTT.